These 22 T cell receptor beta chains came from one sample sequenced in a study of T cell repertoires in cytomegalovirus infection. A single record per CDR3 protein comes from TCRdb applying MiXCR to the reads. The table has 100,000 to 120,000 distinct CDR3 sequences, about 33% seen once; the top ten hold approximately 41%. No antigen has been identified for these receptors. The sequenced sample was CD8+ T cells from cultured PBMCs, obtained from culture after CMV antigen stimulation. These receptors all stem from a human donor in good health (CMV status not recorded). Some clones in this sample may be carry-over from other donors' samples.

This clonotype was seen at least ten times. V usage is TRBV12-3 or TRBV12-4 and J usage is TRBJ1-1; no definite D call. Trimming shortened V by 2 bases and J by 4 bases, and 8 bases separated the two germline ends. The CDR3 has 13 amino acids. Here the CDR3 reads CASSLKGSTEAFF. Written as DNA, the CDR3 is TGTGCCAGCAGTTTAAAAGGGTCCACTGAAGCTTTCTTT.

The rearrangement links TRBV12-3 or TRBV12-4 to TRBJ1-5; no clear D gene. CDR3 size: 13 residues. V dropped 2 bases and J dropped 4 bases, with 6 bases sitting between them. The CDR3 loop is CASSLQVNQPQHF. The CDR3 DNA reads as TGTGCCAGCAGTTTACAGGTAAATCAGCCCCAGCATTTT.

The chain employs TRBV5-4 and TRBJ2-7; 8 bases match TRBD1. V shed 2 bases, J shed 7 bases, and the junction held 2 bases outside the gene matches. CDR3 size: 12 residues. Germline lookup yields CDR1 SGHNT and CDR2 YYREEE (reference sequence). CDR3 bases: TGTGCCAGCAGCTTAACAGGGGGGGAGCAGTACTTC. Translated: CASSLTGGEQYF. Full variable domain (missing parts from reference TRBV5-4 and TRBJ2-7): ETGVTQSPTHLIKTRGQQVTLRCSSQSGHNTVSWYQQALGQGPQFIFQYYREEENGRGNFPPRFSGLQFPNYSSELNVNALELDDSALYLCASSLTGGEQYFGPGTRLTVT.

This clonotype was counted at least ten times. CDR3 nucleotides: TGTGCCAGCAAGACGGGGGGTGGACTTGGGACCCAGTACTTC. This gives the protein CASKTGGGLGTQYF. This rearrangement joins TRBV27 to TRBJ2-5, with TRBD2 matching over 7 bases. Germline loops: CDR1 MNHEY, CDR2 SMNVEV (reference sequence). Trimming removed 7 bases from V and 7 bases from J; junction bases left unmatched: 12. This CDR3 is 14 amino acids long.

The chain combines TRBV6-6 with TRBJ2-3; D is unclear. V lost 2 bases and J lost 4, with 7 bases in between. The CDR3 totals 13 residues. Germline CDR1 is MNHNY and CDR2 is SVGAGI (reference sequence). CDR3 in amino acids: CASSYVSPDTQYF. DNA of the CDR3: TGTGCCAGCAGTTACGTGTCACCAGATACGCAGTATTTT.

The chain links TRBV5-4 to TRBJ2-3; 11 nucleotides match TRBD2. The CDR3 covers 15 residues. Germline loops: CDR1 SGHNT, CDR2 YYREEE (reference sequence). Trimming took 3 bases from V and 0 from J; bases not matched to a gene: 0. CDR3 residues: CASSSSGGSTDTQYF. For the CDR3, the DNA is TGTGCCAGCAGCTCTAGCGGGGGGAGCACAGATACGCAGTATTTT.

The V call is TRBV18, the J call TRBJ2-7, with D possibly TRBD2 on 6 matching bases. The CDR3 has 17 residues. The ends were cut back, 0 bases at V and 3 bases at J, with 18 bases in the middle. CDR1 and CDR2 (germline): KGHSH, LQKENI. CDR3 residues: CASSPPYGTEFNYEQYF. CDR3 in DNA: TGTGCCAGCTCACCACCCTATGGGACTGAATTTAACTACGAGCAGTACTTC.

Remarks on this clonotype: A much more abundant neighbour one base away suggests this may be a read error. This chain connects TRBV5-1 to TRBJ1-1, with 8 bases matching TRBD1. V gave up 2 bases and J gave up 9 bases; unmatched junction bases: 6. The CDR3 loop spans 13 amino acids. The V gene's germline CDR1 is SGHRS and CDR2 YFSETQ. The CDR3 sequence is CASSFEGDRKAFF. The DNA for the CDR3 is TGCGCCAGCAGCTTCGAAGGGGACAGGAAAGCTTTCTTT.

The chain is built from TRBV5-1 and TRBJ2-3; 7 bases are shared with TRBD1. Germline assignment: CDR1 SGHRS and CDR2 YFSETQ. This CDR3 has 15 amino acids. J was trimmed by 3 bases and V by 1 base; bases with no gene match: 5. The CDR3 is CASSLTGATTDTQYF. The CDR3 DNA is TGCGCCAGCAGCTTGACAGGGGCGACGACAGATACGCAGTATTTT.

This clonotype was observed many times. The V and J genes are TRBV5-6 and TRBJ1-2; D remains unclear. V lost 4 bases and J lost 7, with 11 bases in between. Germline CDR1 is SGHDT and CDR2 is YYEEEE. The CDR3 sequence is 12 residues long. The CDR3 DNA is TGTGCCAGCAGCCGTCAGGTTGGTGGCTACACCTTC. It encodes CASSRQVGGYTF.

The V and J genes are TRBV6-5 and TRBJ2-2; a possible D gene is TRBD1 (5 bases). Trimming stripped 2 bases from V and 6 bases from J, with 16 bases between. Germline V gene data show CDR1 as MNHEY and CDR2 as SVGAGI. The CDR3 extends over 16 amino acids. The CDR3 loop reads CASSYNWGLRPGELFF. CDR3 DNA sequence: TGTGCCAGCAGTTACAATTGGGGCTTAAGACCCGGGGAGCTGTTTTTT.

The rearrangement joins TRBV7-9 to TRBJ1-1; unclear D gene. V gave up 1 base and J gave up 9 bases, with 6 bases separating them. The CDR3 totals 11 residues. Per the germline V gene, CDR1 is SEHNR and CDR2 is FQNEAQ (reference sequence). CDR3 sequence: CASSLGEQAFF. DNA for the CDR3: TGTGCCAGCAGCTTAGGAGAACAAGCTTTCTTT.

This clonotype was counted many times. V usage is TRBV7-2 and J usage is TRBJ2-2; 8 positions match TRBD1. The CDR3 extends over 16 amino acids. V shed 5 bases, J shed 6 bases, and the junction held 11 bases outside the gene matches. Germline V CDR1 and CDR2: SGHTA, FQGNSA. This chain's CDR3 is CASSLRAQGASGELFF. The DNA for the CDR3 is TGTGCCAGCAGCCTACGGGCCCAGGGGGCATCCGGGGAGCTGTTTTTT.

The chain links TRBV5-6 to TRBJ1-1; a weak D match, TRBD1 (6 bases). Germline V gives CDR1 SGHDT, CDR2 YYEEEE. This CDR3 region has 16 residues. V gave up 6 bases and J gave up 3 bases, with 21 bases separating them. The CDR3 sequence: CASTPGTSLKDTEAFF. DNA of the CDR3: TGTGCCAGCACTCCAGGGACATCCCTAAAGGACACTGAAGCTTTCTTT.

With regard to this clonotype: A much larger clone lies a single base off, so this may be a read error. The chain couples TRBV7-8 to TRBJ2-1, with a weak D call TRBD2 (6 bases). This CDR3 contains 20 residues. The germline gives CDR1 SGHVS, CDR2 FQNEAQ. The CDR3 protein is CACSPAAWGERVSSYNEQFF. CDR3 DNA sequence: TGTGCCTGCAGCCCAGCCGCCTGGGGGGAACGAGTTAGCTCCTACAATGAGCAGTTCTTC.

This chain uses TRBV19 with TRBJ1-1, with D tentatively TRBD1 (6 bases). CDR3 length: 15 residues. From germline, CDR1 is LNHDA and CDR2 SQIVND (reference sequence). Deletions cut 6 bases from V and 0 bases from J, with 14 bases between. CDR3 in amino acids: CASRTGQRMNTEAFF. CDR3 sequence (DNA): TGTGCCAGTAGGACTGGACAGCGGATGAACACTGAAGCTTTCTTT.

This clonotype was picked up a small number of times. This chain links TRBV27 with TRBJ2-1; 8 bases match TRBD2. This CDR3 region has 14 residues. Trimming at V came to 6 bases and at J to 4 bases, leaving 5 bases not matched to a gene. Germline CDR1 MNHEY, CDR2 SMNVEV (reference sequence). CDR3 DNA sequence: TGTGCCAGCAGATCGGGGGGGTTTTACAATGAGCAGTTCTTC. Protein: CASRSGGFYNEQFF.

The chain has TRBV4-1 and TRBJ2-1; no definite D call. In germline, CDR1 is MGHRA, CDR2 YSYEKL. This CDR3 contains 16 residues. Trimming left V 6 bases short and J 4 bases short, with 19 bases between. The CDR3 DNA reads TGCGCCAGCAGTCCTATTCTCACGGTAAAATACAATGAGCAGTTCTTC. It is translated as CASSPILTVKYNEQFF.

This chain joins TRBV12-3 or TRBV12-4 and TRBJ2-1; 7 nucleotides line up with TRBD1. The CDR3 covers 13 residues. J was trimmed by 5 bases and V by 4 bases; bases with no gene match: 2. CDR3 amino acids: CASSWDSHNEQFF. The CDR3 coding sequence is TGTGCCAGCAGTTGGGACAGCCACAATGAGCAGTTCTTC.

This chain's CDR3 is CASSFSPESSYEQYF. CDR3 nucleotides: TGTGCCAGCAGCTTTTCCCCCGAGTCCTCCTACGAGCAGTACTTC. This chain joins TRBV7-9 and TRBJ2-7; the D is unclear. Trimming removed 3 bases at V and 0 bases at J, with 12 bases between. Germline V gives CDR1 SEHNR, CDR2 FQNEAQ (reference sequence). The CDR3 is 15 residues long.

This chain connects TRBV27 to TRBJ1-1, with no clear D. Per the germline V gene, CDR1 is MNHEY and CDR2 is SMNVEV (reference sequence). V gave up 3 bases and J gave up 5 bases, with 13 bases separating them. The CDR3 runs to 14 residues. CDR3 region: CASSLARRGTEAFF. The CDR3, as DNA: TGTGCCAGCAGTTTGGCCCGCCGAGGGACTGAAGCTTTCTTT.

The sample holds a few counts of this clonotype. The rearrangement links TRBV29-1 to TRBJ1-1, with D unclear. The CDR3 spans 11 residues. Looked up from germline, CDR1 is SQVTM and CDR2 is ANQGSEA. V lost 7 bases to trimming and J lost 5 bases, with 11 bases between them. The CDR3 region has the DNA TGCAGCGGGACTGGTGGAACTGAAGCTTTCTTT. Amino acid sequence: CSGTGGTEAFF. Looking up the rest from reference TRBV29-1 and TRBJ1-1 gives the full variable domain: SAVISQKPSRDICQRGTSLTIQCQVDSQVTMMFWYRQQPGQSLTLIATANQGSEATYESGFVIDKFPISRPNLTFSTLTVSNMSPEDSSIYLCSGTGGTEAFFGQGTRLTVV.